Listed below are T cell receptor beta chains from one sample, sequenced in a study of blood T cell repertoires in COVID-19. The data were produced by immunoSEQ multiplex PCR, yet TCRdb's version contains in-frame clones alone and is incomplete. The table shows a few hundred thousand clones, with 80% to 90% occurring only once. Sequencing was performed on peripheral blood. These receptors were taken from a man between 45 and 60 years old who had recovered from COVID-19. The CDR3 runs from the conserved cysteine through the conserved F or W. The D gene is left open where the match is weak. Clone size is given for some rows only: seen once, a few or many times, or a class if the clone is expanded.

clone_size,v_call,d_call,j_call,cdr3_aa,cdr3_nt
once,TRBV15,NA,TRBJ2-1,CATSNRDTLFF,TGTGCCACCAGCAACCGGGACACCCTGTTCTTC
once,TRBV15,TRBD1,TRBJ2-7,CATSGAGTALYEQYF,TGTGCCACCAGCGGGGCCGGGACAGCGCTATACGAGCAGTACTTC
NA,TRBV7-2,NA,TRBJ2-7,CASSGHPYEEQYF,TGTGCCAGCAGCGGACACCCTTACGAGGAGCAGTACTTC
NA,TRBV19,TRBD1,TRBJ1-5,CASSSQPRTGLQPQHF,TGTGCCAGTAGTAGTCAACCTAGGACAGGGCTTCAGCCCCAGCATTTT
NA,TRBV3-1/TRBV3-2,NA,TRBJ1-1,CASSHRTGNTEAFF,TGTGCCAGCAGCCATCGAACCGGGAACACTGAAGCTTTCTTT
NA,TRBV9,NA,TRBJ2-3,CASSVDFMTRRSTDTQYF,TGTGCCAGCAGCGTAGATTTCATGACCCGGCGGAGCACAGATACGCAGTATTTT
NA,TRBV7-2,NA,TRBJ2-7,CASSSEVRTTYEQYF,TGTGCCAGCAGCTCAGAGGTTCGCACTACCTACGAGCAGTACTTC
NA,TRBV9,NA,TRBJ2-7,CASSVAGDGFSYEQYF,TGTGCCAGCAGCGTAGCGGGGGACGGATTCTCCTACGAGCAGTACTTC
NA,TRBV6-1,TRBD1,TRBJ1-1,CASSDRTKGGLRSEAFF,TGTGCCAGCAGTGACAGGACAAAAGGGGGCTTAAGGTCTGAAGCTTTCTTT
once,TRBV28,NA,TRBJ2-6,CASSLGGLHSGANVLTF,TGTGCCAGCAGTTTGGGGGGGCTCCACTCTGGGGCCAACGTCCTGACTTTC
NA,TRBV29-1,NA,TRBJ2-7,CSVFGGPYEQYF,TGCAGCGTTTTTGGGGGCCCCTACGAGCAGTACTTC
NA,TRBV19,NA,TRBJ2-7,CASSIGVQEFYEQYF,TGTGCCAGTAGTATAGGGGTACAGGAATTCTACGAGCAGTACTTC
NA,TRBV29-1,TRBD1,TRBJ2-7,CSVEGTGDYEQYF,TGCAGCGTTGAAGGGACAGGGGATTACGAGCAGTACTTC